This is a list of T cell receptor beta chains from one sample in a study of response to subunit inactivated influenza vaccine. Each CDR3 protein is one row after TCRdb ran MiXCR on the RT-PCR reads. The sample carries about 780,000 distinct CDR3 sequences, around 18% recorded once. Sample: PBMCs from blood, taken 5 days after vaccination. These receptors were obtained from a man aged 45-65 years who received an inactivated influenza vaccine. Each CDR3 is given with its conserved first and last residue. A D gene is named only where the DNA matches it firmly. Not all rows give a size; the values are once, few, many and, for expanded clones, a class.

TRBV12-3/TRBV12-4	many	TRBD2	TRBJ2-3	CASSLLAGVDTQYF	TGTGCCAGCAGTTTACTAGCGGGGGTAGATACGCAGTATTTT
TRBV28	few	TRBD1	TRBJ1-2	CASSLDLGTGNYGYTF	TGTGCCAGCAGTCTGGATTTGGGGACAGGGAACTATGGCTACACCTTC
TRBV29-1	few	TRBD2	TRBJ2-1	CSVVSGLAGNEQFF	TGCAGCGTTGTTTCGGGACTAGCGGGAAATGAGCAGTTCTTC
TRBV4-1	NA	NA	TRBJ1-2	CASSRDNANYGYTF	TGCGCCAGCAGCCGGGATAACGCTAACTATGGCTACACCTTC
TRBV20-1	NA	TRBD2	TRBJ2-1	CSARANKRELGNEQFF	TGCAGTGCTAGAGCGAATAAGCGGGAGTTAGGGAATGAGCAGTTCTTC
TRBV11-2	NA	TRBD1	TRBJ2-7	CASSSLRGQGTYEQYF	TGTGCCAGCAGCTCCCTCCGGGGACAGGGAACCTACGAGCAGTACTTC
TRBV7-2	NA	NA	TRBJ2-4	CASSLGGMQGNIQYF	TGTGCCAGCAGCTTAGGAGGCATGCAGGGAAACATTCAGTACTTC
TRBV4-1	few	NA	TRBJ2-7	CASSQDYGLSYEQYF	TGCGCCAGCAGCCAAGATTATGGGTTATCCTACGAGCAGTACTTC
TRBV27	many	NA	TRBJ2-5	CASSLTGTQQETQYF	TGTGCCAGCAGTTTAACCGGGACACAACAAGAGACCCAGTACTTC
TRBV7-9	few	NA	TRBJ2-7	CASSSVSGTYEQYF	TGTGCCAGCAGCAGTGTTTCGGGAACCTACGAGCAGTACTTC
TRBV7-9	NA	NA	TRBJ2-3	CASSLLLSSTDTQYF	TGTGCCAGCAGCTTATTACTTTCTAGCACAGATACGCAGTATTTT
TRBV2	NA	NA	TRBJ2-2	CASALSGSSVELFF	TGTGCCAGCGCACTTAGCGGCTCTTCCGTGGAGCTGTTTTTT
TRBV7-2	few	NA	TRBJ2-7	CASSLGTGIFEQYF	TGTGCCAGCAGCTTAGGAACAGGGATCTTCGAGCAGTACTTC
TRBV12-3/TRBV12-4	many	NA	TRBJ2-3	CASSTLADTQYF	TGTGCCAGCAGCACCCTTGCGGATACGCAGTATTTT
TRBV4-2	few	NA	TRBJ2-7	CASSQDWWTAPDEQYF	TGTGCCAGCAGCCAAGATTGGTGGACTGCACCGGACGAGCAGTACTTC